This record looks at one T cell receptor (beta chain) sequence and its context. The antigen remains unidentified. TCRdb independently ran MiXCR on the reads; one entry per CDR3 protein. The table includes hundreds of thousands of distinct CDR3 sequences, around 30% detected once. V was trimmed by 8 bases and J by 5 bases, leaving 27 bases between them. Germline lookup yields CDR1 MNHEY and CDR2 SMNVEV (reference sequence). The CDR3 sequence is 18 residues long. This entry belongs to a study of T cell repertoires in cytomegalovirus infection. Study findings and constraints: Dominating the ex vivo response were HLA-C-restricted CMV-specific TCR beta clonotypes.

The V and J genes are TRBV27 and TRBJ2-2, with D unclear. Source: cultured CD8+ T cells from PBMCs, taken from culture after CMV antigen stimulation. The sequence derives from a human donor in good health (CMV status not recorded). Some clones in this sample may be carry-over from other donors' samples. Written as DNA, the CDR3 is TGTGCCAGCTCGAAGGTGAGGCCCGACGAGTTGAGAACCGGGGAGCTGTTTTTT. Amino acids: CASSKVRPDELRTGELFF.